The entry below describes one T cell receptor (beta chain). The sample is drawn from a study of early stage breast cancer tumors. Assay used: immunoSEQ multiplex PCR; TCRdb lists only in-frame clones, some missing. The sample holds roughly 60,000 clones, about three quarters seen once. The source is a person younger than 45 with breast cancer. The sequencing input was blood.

The CDR3 nucleotides are TGTGCCAGCAGCCCCCACGGGTCACTGAACACTGAAGCTTTCTTT. Encoded protein: CASSPHGSLNTEAFF. The rearrangement joins TRBV7-9 to TRBJ1-1; unclear D gene. Germline CDR1 SEHNR, CDR2 FQNEAQ (reference sequence). This CDR3 is 15 amino acids long. Trimming took 5 bases from V and 0 from J, leaving 13 bases between them. The full variable domain, with the rest looked up from reference TRBV7-9 and TRBJ1-1, is DTGVSQNPRHKITKRGQNVTFRCDPISEHNRLYWYRQTLGQGPEFLTYFQNEAQLEKSRLLSDRFSAERPKGSFSTLEIQRTEQGDSAMYLCASSPHGSLNTEAFFGQGTRLTVV.